This T cell receptor beta chain is from a study of cytomegalovirus exposure and HLA in healthy donors. Study-level results: By a later analysis, the bulk of CMV-associated TCR beta chains appeared HLA-restricted. Available immune exposure information covered CMV serostatus only.

The CDR3 has 14 amino acids. V gave up 5 bases and J gave up 9 bases; unmatched junction bases: 6. Looked up from germline, CDR1 is SGHTA and CDR2 is FQGTGA. It was with 60 Vbeta and 13 Jbeta primers that the PCR ran. Profiling relied on immunoSEQ multiplex PCR, and the TCRdb table lists in-frame clones only, not all of them. The repertoire holds over 150,000 clones, about 65% seen once, with approximately 2.8% in the top ten. Points on this clone: Its specificity is unknown.

This clonotype was obtained from a woman aged 25 to 39 in good health and CMV-seronegative. Sequencing used PBMCs. This chain joins TRBV7-3 and TRBJ2-1, with 11 bases identical to TRBD1. The chain's CDR3 is CASSHGQGAVEQFF. In DNA, the CDR3 is TGTGCCAGCAGCCATGGACAGGGGGCGGTTGAGCAGTTCTTC.